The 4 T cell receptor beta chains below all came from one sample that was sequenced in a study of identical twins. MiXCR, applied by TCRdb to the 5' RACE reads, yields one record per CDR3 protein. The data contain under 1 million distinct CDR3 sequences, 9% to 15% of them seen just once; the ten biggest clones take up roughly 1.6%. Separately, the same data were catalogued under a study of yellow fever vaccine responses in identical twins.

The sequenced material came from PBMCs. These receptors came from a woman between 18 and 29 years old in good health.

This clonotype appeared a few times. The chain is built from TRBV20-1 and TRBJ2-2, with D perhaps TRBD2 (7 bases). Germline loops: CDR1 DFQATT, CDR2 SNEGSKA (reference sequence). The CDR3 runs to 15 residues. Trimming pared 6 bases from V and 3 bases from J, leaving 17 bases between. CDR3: CSAEGGSEYTGELFF. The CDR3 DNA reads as TGCAGTGCCGAGGGGGGGTCAGAATACACCGGGGAGCTGTTTTTT.

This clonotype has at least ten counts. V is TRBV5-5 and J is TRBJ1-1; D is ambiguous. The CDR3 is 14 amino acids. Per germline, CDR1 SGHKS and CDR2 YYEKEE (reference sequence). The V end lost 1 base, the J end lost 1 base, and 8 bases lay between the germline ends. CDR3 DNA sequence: TGTGCCAGCAGCTTGTCGGACGGGAACACTGAAGCTTTCTTT. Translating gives CASSLSDGNTEAFF.

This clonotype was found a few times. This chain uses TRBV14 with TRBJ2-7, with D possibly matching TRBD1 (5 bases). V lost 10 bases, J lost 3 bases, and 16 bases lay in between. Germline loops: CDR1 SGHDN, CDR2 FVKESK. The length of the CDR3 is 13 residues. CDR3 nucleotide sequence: TGTGCCACCTCCAGGGCCATGAACTACGAGCAGTACTTC. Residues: CATSRAMNYEQYF.

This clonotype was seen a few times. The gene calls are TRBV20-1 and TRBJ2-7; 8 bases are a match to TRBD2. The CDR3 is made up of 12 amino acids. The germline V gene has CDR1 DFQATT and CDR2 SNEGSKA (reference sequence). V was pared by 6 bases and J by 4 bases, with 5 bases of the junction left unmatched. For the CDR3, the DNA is TGCAGTGCCCGGGAGGGCCAGTACGAGCAGTACTTC. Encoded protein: CSAREGQYEQYF.